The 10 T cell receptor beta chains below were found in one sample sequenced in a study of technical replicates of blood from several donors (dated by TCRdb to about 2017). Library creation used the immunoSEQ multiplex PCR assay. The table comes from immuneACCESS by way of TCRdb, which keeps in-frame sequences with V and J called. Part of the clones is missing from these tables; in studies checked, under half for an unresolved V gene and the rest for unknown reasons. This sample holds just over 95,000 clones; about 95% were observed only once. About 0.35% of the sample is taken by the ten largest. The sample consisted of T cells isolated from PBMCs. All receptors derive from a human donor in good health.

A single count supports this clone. The CDR3 sequence: CAWKGGARELFF. The DNA for the CDR3 is TGTGCCTGGAAGGGAGGCGCCCGGGAGCTGTTTTTT. The chain couples TRBV30 to TRBJ2-2; D might be TRBD2 (6 bases). The CDR3 runs 12 residues. CDR1 is GTSNPN, CDR2 SVGIG, per germline (reference sequence). Deletions cut 4 bases from V and 9 bases from J, with 12 bases between. Looking up the rest from reference TRBV30 and TRBJ2-2 gives the full variable domain: SQTIHQWPATLVQPVGSPLSLECTVEGTSNPNLYWYRQAAGRGLQLLFYSVGIGQISSEVPQNLSASRPQDRQFILSSKKLLLSDSGFYLCAWKGGARELFFGEGSRLTVL.

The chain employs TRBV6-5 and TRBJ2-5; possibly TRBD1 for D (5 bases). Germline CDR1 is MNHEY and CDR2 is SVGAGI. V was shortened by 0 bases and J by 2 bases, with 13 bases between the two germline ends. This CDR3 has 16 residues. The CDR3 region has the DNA TGTGCCAGCAGTTACTCGACCCAGGGTGGGCAAGAGACCCAGTACTTC. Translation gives CASSYSTQGGQETQYF.

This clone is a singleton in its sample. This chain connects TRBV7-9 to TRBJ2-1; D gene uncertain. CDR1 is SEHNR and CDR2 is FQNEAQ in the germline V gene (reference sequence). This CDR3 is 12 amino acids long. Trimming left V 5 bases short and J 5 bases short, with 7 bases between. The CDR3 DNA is TGTGCCAGCAGCGTTTACAACAATGAGCAGTTCTTC. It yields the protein CASSVYNNEQFF. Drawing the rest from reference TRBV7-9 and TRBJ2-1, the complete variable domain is DTGVSQNPRHKITKRGQNVTFRCDPISEHNRLYWYRQTLGQGPEFLTYFQNEAQLEKSRLLSDRFSAERPKGSFSTLEIQRTEQGDSAMYLCASSVYNNEQFFGPGTRLTVL.

In DNA, the CDR3 is TGTGCCAGCAGCGTTAACCGGGACTCTTTCTCCTACGAGCAGTACTTC. Translating it yields CASSVNRDSFSYEQYF. The V call is TRBV9, the J call TRBJ2-7; D perhaps matches TRBD2 (6 bases). The CDR3 is 16 residues long. The V and J ends lost 2 bases and 0 bases respectively, with 15 bases between them. The germline gives CDR1 SGDLS, CDR2 YYNGEE.

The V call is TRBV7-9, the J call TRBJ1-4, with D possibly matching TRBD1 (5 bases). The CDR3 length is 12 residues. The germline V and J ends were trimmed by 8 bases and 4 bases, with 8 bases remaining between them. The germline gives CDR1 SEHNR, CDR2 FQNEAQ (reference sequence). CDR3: CASGAINEKLFF. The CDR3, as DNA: TGTGCCAGCGGGGCCATTAATGAAAAACTGTTTTTT.

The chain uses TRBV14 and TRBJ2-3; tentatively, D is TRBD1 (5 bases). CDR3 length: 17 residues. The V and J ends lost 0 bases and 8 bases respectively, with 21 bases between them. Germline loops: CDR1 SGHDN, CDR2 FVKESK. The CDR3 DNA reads TGTGCCAGCAGCCAAGACTGGGGCGGATCTCAATGGGGTACGCAGTATTTT. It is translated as CASSQDWGGSQWGTQYF.

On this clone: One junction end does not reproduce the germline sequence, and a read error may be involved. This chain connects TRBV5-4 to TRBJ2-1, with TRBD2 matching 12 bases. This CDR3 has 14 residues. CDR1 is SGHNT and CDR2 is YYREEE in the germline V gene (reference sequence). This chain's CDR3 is CASSLDTSGRNWIF. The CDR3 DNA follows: TGTGCCAGCAGCTTGGATACTAGCGGGAGGAACTGGATCTTC.

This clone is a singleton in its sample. CDR3 in DNA: TGTGCCAGCTCAGTGGACAGGTCGGACCACGAGCAGTACTTC. Its protein is CASSVDRSDHEQYF. This sequence joins TRBV18 and TRBJ2-7, with 7 bases that match TRBD1. The V gene's germline CDR1 is KGHSH and CDR2 LQKENI. V trimming: 5 bases; J trimming: 5 bases; junction bases outside the gene matches: 9. The CDR3 covers 14 residues.

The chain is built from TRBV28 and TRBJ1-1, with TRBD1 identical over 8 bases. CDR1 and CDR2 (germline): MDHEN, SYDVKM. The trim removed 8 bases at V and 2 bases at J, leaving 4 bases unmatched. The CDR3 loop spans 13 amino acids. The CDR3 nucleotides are TGTGCCAGCGGGGACAGGAGCAACACTGAAGCTTTCTTT. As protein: CASGDRSNTEAFF.

CDR3 amino acids: CASSLARQTPYYEQYF. As DNA, the CDR3 is TGTGCCAGCAGCTTAGCTCGCCAGACTCCCTACTACGAGCAGTACTTC. The chain joins TRBV7-8 to TRBJ2-7, with D uncertain. The CDR3 spans 16 residues. V was clipped by 0 bases and J by 3 bases, with 15 bases between them. Germline lookup yields CDR1 SGHVS and CDR2 FQNEAQ.